Following are 14 T cell receptor beta chains from one sample sequenced in a study of T cells in Graves' hyperthyroidism and ophthalmopathy. The CDR3 regions of TCR beta were amplified from RNA transcripts. The primer set for the first-round RT-PCR of the TCR CDR3 was HTBI. Each CDR3 protein gets one entry after TCRdb re-called the multiplex PCR reads with MiXCR. There are about 300,000 distinct CDR3 sequences in the sample; roughly a fifth occur only once, and 39% lies in the top ten. The source material was blood. The receptors originated from a middle-aged man with Graves' ophthalmopathy.

The CDR3 DNA reads as TGTGCCAGCAGTGAACTAGCGGGGCCGGGTGGGAATGAGCAGTTCTTC. Amino acid sequence: CASSELAGPGGNEQFF. The J gene is TRBJ2-1, the V gene TRBV2; 9 nucleotides line up with TRBD2. The CDR3 covers 16 residues. J was trimmed by 7 bases and V by 2 bases; bases with no gene match: 9. CDR1 is SNHLY, CDR2 FYNNEI, per germline.

This clonotype has just a few counts. The chain has TRBV27 and TRBJ2-1; 12 nucleotides align to TRBD2. The CDR3 loop spans 17 amino acids. With 4 bases clipped from V and 8 bases from J, the junction kept 12 bases outside the gene matches. Germline-derived CDR1 and CDR2 are MNHEY and SMNVEV (reference sequence). The DNA for the CDR3 is TGTGCCAGCAGTTCCTCAGCCCTAGCGGGAGGGCATTATGAGCAGTTCTTC. Translated: CASSSSALAGGHYEQFF.

This clonotype occurred many times. The J gene is TRBJ2-7, the V gene TRBV9; 9 positions match TRBD2. The ends lost 2 bases at V and 0 bases at J; junction bases unmatched: 3. The CDR3 loop spans 15 amino acids. CDR1 and CDR2 (germline): SGDLS, YYNGEE. CDR3 loop: CASSVNSGSSYEQYF. The DNA for the CDR3 is TGTGCCAGCAGCGTTAATAGCGGGAGCTCCTACGAGCAGTACTTC. The full variable domain, rest sourced from reference TRBV9 and TRBJ2-7, is DSGVTQTPKHLITATGQRVTLRCSPRSGDLSVYWYQQSLDQGLQFLIQYYNGEERAKGNILERFSAQQFPDLHSELNLSSLELGDSALYFCASSVNSGSSYEQYFGPGTRLTVT.

The chain employs TRBV6-1 and TRBJ2-7; D perhaps matches TRBD1 (5 bases). This CDR3 is built from 15 residues. The V end lost 5 bases, the J end lost 0 bases, and 14 bases lay between the germline ends. Germline V gene sequence: CDR1 MNHNS, CDR2 SASEGT. The chain's CDR3 is CASSLDRLSSYEQYF. The CDR3 DNA reads as TGTGCCAGCAGTCTTGACAGACTCAGCTCCTACGAGCAGTACTTC.

This clonotype occurred many times. The chain employs TRBV30 and TRBJ2-5; tentative D call: TRBD1 (7 bases). V lost 3 bases to trimming and J lost 5 bases, with 16 bases between them. Germline V CDR1 and CDR2: GTSNPN, SVGIG (reference sequence). The CDR3 has 14 residues. CDR3 DNA: TGTGCCTGGAGGGAGGGACAGAAGTGGGAGACCCAGTACTTC. Translated: CAWREGQKWETQYF. Drawing the rest from reference TRBV30 and TRBJ2-5, the complete variable domain is SQTIHQWPATLVQPVGSPLSLECTVEGTSNPNLYWYRQAAGRGLQLLFYSVGIGQISSEVPQNLSASRPQDRQFILSSKKLLLSDSGFYLCAWREGQKWETQYFGPGTRLLVL.

This clonotype was seen ten or more times. The chain is built from TRBV7-8 and TRBJ1-2; D is unresolved. The V end lost 2 bases, the J end lost 3 bases, and 10 bases lay between the germline ends. The germline gives CDR1 SGHVS, CDR2 FQNEAQ. The CDR3 totals 14 residues. The CDR3 bases are TGTGCCAGCAGCTTAAGCAGATCTGACTATGGCTACACCTTC. This sequence encodes CASSLSRSDYGYTF.

This clonotype appeared many times. J is TRBJ2-1 and V is TRBV20-1; 16 nucleotides line up with TRBD2. CDR3 length: 19 amino acids. Trimming at V came to 0 bases and at J to 9 bases, leaving 14 bases not matched to a gene. Germline CDR1 is DFQATT and CDR2 is SNEGSKA (reference sequence). The CDR3 region is CSARDLIGTSGRAVGEQFF. CDR3 bases: TGCAGTGCTAGAGATCTGATAGGGACTAGCGGGAGGGCCGTCGGTGAGCAGTTCTTC.

This clonotype was picked up many times. The chain joins TRBV6-1 to TRBJ1-4; D remains ambiguous. The CDR3 is made up of 16 amino acids. Germline V gene data show CDR1 as MNHNS and CDR2 as SASEGT. V was trimmed by 5 bases and J by 3 bases, leaving 16 bases between them. The CDR3 DNA follows: TGTGCCAGCAGTAATAGTAGGGCGGCAGCTAATGAAAAACTGTTTTTT. It is translated as CASSNSRAAANEKLFF.

At least ten counts were recorded for this clonotype. The chain joins TRBV9 to TRBJ2-2; D call uncertain. Looked up from germline, CDR1 is SGDLS and CDR2 is YYNGEE. Trimming removed 0 bases at V and 1 base at J, with 16 bases between. The CDR3 sequence is 18 residues long. CDR3 nucleotide sequence: TGTGCCAGCAGCGTAGGCACGCTCGATTCGGTGAACACCGGGGAGCTGTTTTTT. Its protein is CASSVGTLDSVNTGELFF.

The genes are TRBV4-1 and TRBJ2-3, with D perhaps TRBD2 (5 bases). This CDR3 is built from 16 residues. Germline CDR1 MGHRA, CDR2 YSYEKL. Trimming cost V 1 base and J 2 bases, with 13 bases left between them. For the CDR3, the DNA is TGCGCCAGCAGCCAAGGGCTGGACTCCTACACAGATACGCAGTATTTT. Translated: CASSQGLDSYTDTQYF.

The chain carries TRBV7-3 and TRBJ2-5; D is possibly TRBD1 or TRBD2 (5 bases each). This CDR3 region has 18 residues. The V end lost 5 bases, the J end lost 3 bases, and 25 bases lay between the germline ends. Per germline, CDR1 SGHTA and CDR2 FQGTGA. CDR3 in DNA: TGTGCCAGCAGCGCCCCGGGCCACAGGTTAGGGGACGAAGAGACCCAGTACTTC. Its translation is CASSAPGHRLGDEETQYF.

This clonotype was detected ten times or more. The V call is TRBV3-1, the J call TRBJ2-3, with 10 bases lining up with TRBD2. Germline loops: CDR1 LGHDT, CDR2 YNNKEL (reference sequence). V trimming: 0 bases; J trimming: 3 bases; junction bases outside the gene matches: 9. CDR3 length: 18 residues. As DNA, the CDR3 is TGTGCCAGCAGCCAAGAACGTCGCAGCGGGAGGGAGACAGATACGCAGTATTTT. It yields the protein CASSQERRSGRETDTQYF.

This clonotype was observed a few times. CDR3 in amino acids: CASSFGGGNEQFF. In DNA, the CDR3 is TGTGCCAGCAGTTTTGGCGGGGGCAATGAGCAGTTCTTC. V gene TRBV12-3 or TRBV12-4 combines with J gene TRBJ2-1; TRBD2 aligns across 7 bases. The CDR3 totals 13 residues. Trimming removed 3 bases from V and 6 bases from J; junction bases left unmatched: 2.

This chain links TRBV28 with TRBJ1-4; 12 bases are a match to TRBD1. CDR3 length equals 18 residues. In germline, CDR1 is MDHEN, CDR2 SYDVKM. Unmatched junction bases numbered 9, after V lost 2 bases and J lost 5 bases. The CDR3: CASSLHGTGGGTNEKLFF. Here the CDR3 DNA reads TGTGCCAGCAGTTTACATGGGACAGGGGGCGGAACCAATGAAAAACTGTTTTTT.